Presented here are 23 T cell receptor beta chains from one specimen sequenced in a study of regulatory T cells in long-lasting Graves disease. As to time point: newly diagnosed GD, antithyroid drugs for less than 3 months. TCR sequences were obtained from RNA taken from PBMCs. Assembly of TCR beta libraries relied on iRepertoire HTBI primers together with Arm-PCR of CDR3 regions. MiXCR, run by TCRdb on the multiplex PCR reads, gives a single entry per CDR3 protein. The sample shows 350,000 to 550,000 distinct CDR3 sequences, about 16% of them seen only once. These same records also appear under a second study, on T cells in Graves' hyperthyroidism and ophthalmopathy.

The sequenced sample was peripheral blood mononuclear cells (PBMCs), obtained at new diagnosis, from a patient treated with antithyroid drugs. The source of these receptors is a woman in her late teens or twenties with Graves disease.

This clonotype was seen only a few times. J is TRBJ1-1 and V is TRBV20-1, with a tentative D call TRBD1 (6 bases). The length of the CDR3 is 16 residues. Germline-derived CDR1 and CDR2 are DFQATT and SNEGSKA (reference sequence). V was cut by 6 bases and J by 10 bases, with 30 bases left in between. The CDR3 spells CSAPPFGDMGARGAFF. In nucleotides, the CDR3 is TGCAGTGCGCCGCCTTTCGGGGACATGGGGGCAAGGGGAGCTTTCTTT.

The V gene is TRBV4-1, the J gene TRBJ2-7; unclear D gene. This CDR3 comprises 15 residues. V was clipped by 2 bases and J by 1 base, with 12 bases between them. Germline V lookup: CDR1 MGHRA, CDR2 YSYEKL. The CDR3 bases are TGCGCCAGCAGCCAATTATTAGATGTTTCCTACGAGCAGTACTTC. It encodes CASSQLLDVSYEQYF.

In this sample, this clonotype turned up many times. The chain employs TRBV28 and TRBJ1-5, with 7 nucleotides matching TRBD1. This CDR3 has 16 residues. Per germline, CDR1 MDHEN and CDR2 SYDVKM. The ends lost 7 bases at V and 3 bases at J; junction bases unmatched: 12. The CDR3, as DNA: TGTGCCAGCACATTAAGCTTGGGACAGATCAATCAGCCCCAGCATTTT. Translation: CASTLSLGQINQPQHF. The variable domain in full, completed from reference TRBV28 and TRBJ1-5, reads DVKVTQSSRYLVKRTGEKVFLECVQDMDHENMFWYRQDPGLGLRLIYFSYDVKMKEKGDIPEGYSVSREKKERFSLILESASTNQTSMYLCASTLSLGQINQPQHFGDGTRLSIL.

The gene calls are TRBV19 and TRBJ2-5; 8 bases are shared with TRBD2. The CDR3 spans 13 residues. Germline V gene sequence: CDR1 LNHDA, CDR2 SQIVND (reference sequence). J was trimmed by 4 bases and V by 5 bases; bases with no gene match: 3. In DNA, the CDR3 is TGTGCCAGTAGTGCCAGCGGGGGAGAGACCCAGTACTTC. Its protein product is CASSASGGETQYF. The variable domain in full, completed from reference TRBV19 and TRBJ2-5, reads DGGITQSPKYLFRKEGQNVTLSCEQNLNHDAMYWYRQDPGQGLRLIYYSQIVNDFQKGDIAEGYSVSREKKESFPLTVTSAQKNPTAFYLCASSASGGETQYFGPGTRLLVL.

This clonotype was counted only a few times. The chain is built from TRBV7-2 and TRBJ1-1; D gene uncertain. Deletions cut 3 bases from V and 1 base from J, with 9 bases between. The CDR3 consists of 14 residues. CDR1 and CDR2 (germline): SGHTA, FQGNSA. The CDR3 DNA reads as TGTGCCAGCAGCTTGGGGTTGGAGAACACTGAAGCTTTCTTT. It translates to CASSLGLENTEAFF.

This clonotype was observed at least ten times. The V gene is TRBV5-1, the J gene TRBJ2-1; the match to TRBD1 covers 7 bases. CDR1 SGHRS and CDR2 YFSETQ come from the germline V gene. Trimming removed 9 bases from V and 7 bases from J; junction bases left unmatched: 10. The CDR3 consists of 13 residues. The CDR3 DNA follows: TGCGCCACTGACAGGGACAGTCTTAATGAGCAGTTCTTC. It is translated as CATDRDSLNEQFF. The full variable domain, its missing parts supplied by reference TRBV5-1 and TRBJ2-1, is KAGVTQTPRYLIKTRGQQVTLSCSPISGHRSVSWYQQTPGQGLQFLFEYFSETQRNKGNFPGRFSGRQFSNSRSEMNVSTLELGDSALYLCATDRDSLNEQFFGPGTRLTVL.

This sequence joins TRBV3-1 and TRBJ2-1, with 12 bases matching TRBD2. Unmatched junction bases numbered 7, after V lost 8 bases and J lost 5 bases. The CDR3 loop spans 15 amino acids. Germline CDR1 is LGHDT and CDR2 is YNNKEL (reference sequence). In DNA form, the CDR3 reads TGTGCCAGCGGCCCTCGACTAGCGGGGGACAATGAGCAGTTCTTC. Encoded protein: CASGPRLAGDNEQFF.

This clonotype has ten or more counts. J is TRBJ2-1 and V is TRBV28, with a tentative D call TRBD2 (5 bases). The CDR3 loop spans 15 amino acids. CDR1 MDHEN and CDR2 SYDVKM come from the germline V gene. V was pared by 5 bases and J by 9 bases, with 20 bases between. The chain's CDR3 is CASSPPTRMSGEQFF. The CDR3 nucleotides are TGTGCCAGCAGTCCCCCAACTAGGATGTCCGGTGAGCAGTTCTTC.

This clonotype came up a few times. This chain joins TRBV28 and TRBJ1-2, with no clear D. Per the germline V gene, CDR1 is MDHEN and CDR2 is SYDVKM. Deletions cut 6 bases from V and 5 bases from J, with 22 bases between. This CDR3 spans 16 amino acids. CDR3 amino acids: CASRDILPPLGYGYTF. The CDR3 DNA reads as TGTGCCAGCAGAGATATTTTGCCCCCGTTAGGATATGGCTACACCTTC.

This clonotype was counted ten times or more. V is TRBV30 and J is TRBJ2-5, with D maybe TRBD2 (6 bases). The V gene's germline CDR1 is GTSNPN and CDR2 SVGIG (reference sequence). Trimming pared 0 bases from V and 2 bases from J, leaving 10 bases between. The CDR3 has 14 amino acids. This chain's CDR3 is CAWSVRGRQETQYF. The CDR3 bases are TGTGCCTGGAGTGTACGGGGGAGGCAAGAGACCCAGTACTTC.

This clonotype was seen a few times. The chain joins TRBV6-2 or TRBV6-3 to TRBJ2-7; D gene uncertain. CDR1 is MNHEY and CDR2 is SVGEGT in the germline V gene. The V and J ends lost 2 bases and 2 bases respectively, with 7 bases between them. This CDR3 is 13 amino acids long. The CDR3 DNA is TGTGCCAGCAGTTACGGCAGACCCTACGAGCAGTACTTC. Protein sequence: CASSYGRPYEQYF.

The count of this clonotype is one. This chain joins TRBV27 and TRBJ2-7; 10 bases are a match to TRBD2. This CDR3 comprises 14 residues. Unmatched junction bases numbered 6, after V lost 3 bases and J lost 7 bases. Per the germline V gene, CDR1 is MNHEY and CDR2 is SMNVEV (reference sequence). The CDR3 here is CASSLSGRAWEQYF. Here the CDR3 DNA reads TGTGCCAGCAGTTTGAGCGGGAGGGCCTGGGAGCAGTACTTC.

This clonotype was counted a few times. The V and J genes are TRBV20-1 and TRBJ2-5, with TRBD1 as a possible D gene (5 bases). The germline gives CDR1 DFQATT, CDR2 SNEGSKA (reference sequence). CDR3 size: 13 residues. V lost 6 bases and J lost 2, with 13 bases in between. The CDR3 DNA sequence: TGCAGTGCGAGACTTACAGGTCAAGAGACCCAGTACTTC. Translation: CSARLTGQETQYF.

The sample holds many counts of this clonotype. This chain uses TRBV20-1 with TRBJ2-7; D remains ambiguous. The CDR3 extends over 12 amino acids. Trimming removed 6 bases at V and 1 base at J, with 10 bases between. Looked up from germline, CDR1 is DFQATT and CDR2 is SNEGSKA (reference sequence). CDR3 protein: CSASSESYEQYF. The DNA of the CDR3 is TGCAGTGCCTCTAGTGAGTCCTACGAGCAGTACTTC.

In this sample, this clonotype turned up a few times. The chain carries TRBV28 and TRBJ1-2; TRBD1 matches at 9 bases. V gave up 6 bases and J gave up 6 bases; unmatched junction bases: 8. CDR3 size: 14 residues. Germline CDR1 MDHEN, CDR2 SYDVKM. CDR3 nucleotide sequence: TGTGCCAGCAGACGATCCGGGACAGGGAATGGCTACACCTTC. It translates to CASRRSGTGNGYTF.

In its sample, this clonotype was seen many times. V and J are TRBV24-1 and TRBJ2-1; 7 nucleotides match TRBD2. The germline V gene encodes CDR1 KGHDR and CDR2 SFDVKD. V gave up 7 bases and J gave up 1 base; unmatched junction bases: 0. This CDR3 region has 13 residues. The CDR3 reads CATRRGSYNEQFF. DNA for the CDR3: TGTGCCACCAGGCGGGGGTCCTACAATGAGCAGTTCTTC.

This chain connects TRBV20-1 to TRBJ1-1; D might be TRBD1 (5 bases). The CDR3 has 13 residues. Germline CDR1 reads DFQATT; CDR2 reads SNEGSKA (reference sequence). The V end was cut by 1 base, the J end by 2 bases, with 8 bases between. CDR3 sequence: CSARVWTNTEAFF. Written as DNA, the CDR3 is TGCAGTGCTAGAGTTTGGACAAACACTGAAGCTTTCTTT.

There are many counts of this clonotype. CDR3 residues: CASSLGRTALYNEQFF. CDR3 DNA sequence: TGTGCCAGCAGTTTGGGGCGGACAGCGCTCTACAATGAGCAGTTCTTC. This chain links TRBV27 with TRBJ2-1; the D gene is possibly TRBD1 (6 bases). Germline V gene data show CDR1 as MNHEY and CDR2 as SMNVEV (reference sequence). V lost 3 bases and J lost 3, with 15 bases in between. The CDR3 has 16 amino acids.

This clonotype was seen at least ten times. For the CDR3, the DNA is TGTGCCTGGAGTTCTGGACTAGCGCTTAACACCGGGGAGCTGTTTTTT. Encoded protein: CAWSSGLALNTGELFF. The V call is TRBV30, the J call TRBJ2-2, with 9 bases fitting TRBD2. V gave up 2 bases and J gave up 2 bases; unmatched junction bases: 6. There are 16 residues in the CDR3. Germline loops: CDR1 GTSNPN, CDR2 SVGIG (reference sequence).

This clonotype was counted many times. The V gene is TRBV20-1, the J gene TRBJ2-1; 9 positions match TRBD2. CDR3 length: 15 residues. Trimming removed 0 bases from V and 8 bases from J; junction bases left unmatched: 8. Germline V gives CDR1 DFQATT, CDR2 SNEGSKA (reference sequence). CDR3 protein: CSARDLSGSIDEQFF. The CDR3 nucleotides are TGCAGTGCTAGAGACCTTAGCGGGAGTATCGATGAGCAGTTCTTC.

This CDR3 is CASSQLKDGSPSGANVLTF. CDR3 coding DNA: TGTGCCAGCAGCCAACTGAAGGACGGCTCACCCTCTGGGGCCAACGTCCTGACTTTC. This chain joins TRBV5-6 and TRBJ2-6; D is ambiguous. Trimming cost V 4 bases and J 0 bases, with 20 bases left between them. The CDR3 is 19 residues long. Germline CDR1 reads SGHDT; CDR2 reads YYEEEE.

This clonotype occurred a few times. J is TRBJ1-1 and V is TRBV20-1; a weak D match, TRBD1 (6 bases). Germline V gene lookup returns CDR1 DFQATT and CDR2 SNEGSKA (reference sequence). The CDR3 is 16 residues long. V lost 2 bases and J lost 0, with 16 bases in between. The CDR3, as DNA: TGCAGTGCTAGACGCTTTGGGGGGGACATGAACACTGAAGCTTTCTTT. Its protein product is CSARRFGGDMNTEAFF.

This clonotype was observed once. The chain carries TRBV29-1 and TRBJ2-3, with TRBD2 matching 12 bases. The length of the CDR3 is 15 residues. Looked up from germline, CDR1 is SQVTM and CDR2 is ANQGSEA. The trim removed 3 bases at V and 2 bases at J, leaving 3 bases unmatched. The CDR3 protein is CSVDGTSGYTDTQYF. The CDR3 bases are TGCAGCGTTGATGGGACTAGCGGGTACACAGATACGCAGTATTTT.